This T cell receptor beta chain was captured in a study of OX40 agonist ivuxolimab in advanced cancers. The wider study: An anti-OX40 (CD134) antibody with agonistic activity, ivuxolimab, was administered to patients. Under the entry rules, prior anti-PD-1, anti-PD-L1 or anti-CTLA-4 therapy was allowed, and roughly 41% had some. Study observations and caveats: Antigen specificity of clonally expanded peripheral T cells was not established.

Method: immunoSEQ multiplex PCR; TCRdb's copy keeps in-frame clones and lacks some. Found here are about 52,000 clones, roughly 94% of them singletons; the top ten hold 10% to 15%. This CDR3 is built from 14 residues. The V end was cut by 2 bases, the J end by 7 bases, with 14 bases between. Germline CDR1 MNHEY, CDR2 SVGAGI. This clone has a single count. Its antigen is as yet unknown. The starting material was CD4+ or CD8+ T cells sorted from blood, obtained in a trial of the OX40 agonist ivuxolimab. The source is an adult with an advanced solid tumor such as melanoma, head and neck, liver or kidney cancer. The chain has TRBV6-5 and TRBJ1-1; maybe TRBD1 (6 bases). The CDR3 protein is CASSYIRGPNEAFF. The DNA for the CDR3 is TGTGCCAGCAGTTACATCAGGGGCCCGAATGAAGCTTTCTTT.